This TCR beta chain was obtained from a study of blood T cells in healthy people across ages. PCR was performed a second time for roughly 7 to 11 cycles using a sample-barcoded 5' primer and a J-beta primer mix. Researchers report that each sample yielded at least 3 million CDR3-containing paired-end reads. MiXCR was run by TCRdb on the 5' RACE reads, yielding one entry per CDR3 protein. The data contain hundreds of thousands of distinct CDR3 sequences, around half of them seen just once; the ten biggest clones take up 15% to 20%. As to this clonotype: Its specificity is not known.

Regarding the study as a whole: Naive T cell percentage showed a strong correlation with the diversity of TCR beta.

Trimming cost V 6 bases and J 2 bases, with 15 bases left between them. CDR3 length: 14 residues. CDR1 is DFQATT, CDR2 SNEGSKA, per germline (reference sequence). This sequence was found in a man aged 80 or over in good health. The genes are TRBV20-1 and TRBJ2-3, with D hard to call. Sequences were obtained from blood. CDR3 loop: CSADSTTNTDTQYF. In DNA form, the CDR3 reads TGCAGTGCCGACTCTACCACTAACACAGATACGCAGTATTTT.